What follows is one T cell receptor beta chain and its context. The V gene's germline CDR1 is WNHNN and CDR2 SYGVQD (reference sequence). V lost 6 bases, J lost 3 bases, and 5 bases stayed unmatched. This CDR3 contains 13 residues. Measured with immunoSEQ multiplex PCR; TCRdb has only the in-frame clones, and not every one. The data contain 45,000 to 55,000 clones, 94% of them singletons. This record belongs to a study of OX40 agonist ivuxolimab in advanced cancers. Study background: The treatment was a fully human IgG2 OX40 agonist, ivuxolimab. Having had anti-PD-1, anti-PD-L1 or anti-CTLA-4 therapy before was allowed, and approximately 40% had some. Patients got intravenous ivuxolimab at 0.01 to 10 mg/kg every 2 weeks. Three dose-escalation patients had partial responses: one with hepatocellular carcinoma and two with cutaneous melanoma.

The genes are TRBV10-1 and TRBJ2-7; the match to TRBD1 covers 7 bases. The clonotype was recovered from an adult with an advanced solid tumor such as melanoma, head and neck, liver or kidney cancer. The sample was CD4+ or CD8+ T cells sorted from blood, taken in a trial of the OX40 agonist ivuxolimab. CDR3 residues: CASRRGQVYEQYF. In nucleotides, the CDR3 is TGCGCCAGCAGAAGGGGGCAGGTCTACGAGCAGTACTTC.